Sequencing of this T cell receptor (beta chain) was carried out in a study of blood T cell repertoires in COVID-19. Study-wide background: COVID-19 samples, acute and convalescent, were from the United States, Italy and Spain. T cells, B-cell-depleted T cells, or PBMCs provided the cDNA or gDNA that served as material.

In this sample, this clone turned up once. The CDR3 is 16 residues long. The germline CDR1 and CDR2 sequences are MNHEY and SMNVEV (reference sequence). The V gene lost 5 bases and the J gene lost 0 bases, with 14 bases spanning the gap. Authors' analysis steps: From reference gene primer amplification, estimates of nucleated cell counts were derived. Some clones are missing from TCRdb's copy, which holds only in-frame ones; the method was immunoSEQ multiplex PCR. Clone size and the V and J calls come from that table; the DNA yielded D and trimming. In the table there are some 100,000 clones, around four fifths of which are singletons.

Sequenced material: peripheral blood. The receptor's source is a middle-aged man with active or convalescent COVID-19. The genes are TRBV27 and TRBJ2-1, with D uncertain. CDR3 sequence: CASSVWAPSSYNEQFF. For the CDR3, the DNA is TGTGCCAGCAGTGTGTGGGCTCCGAGCTCCTACAATGAGCAGTTCTTC.